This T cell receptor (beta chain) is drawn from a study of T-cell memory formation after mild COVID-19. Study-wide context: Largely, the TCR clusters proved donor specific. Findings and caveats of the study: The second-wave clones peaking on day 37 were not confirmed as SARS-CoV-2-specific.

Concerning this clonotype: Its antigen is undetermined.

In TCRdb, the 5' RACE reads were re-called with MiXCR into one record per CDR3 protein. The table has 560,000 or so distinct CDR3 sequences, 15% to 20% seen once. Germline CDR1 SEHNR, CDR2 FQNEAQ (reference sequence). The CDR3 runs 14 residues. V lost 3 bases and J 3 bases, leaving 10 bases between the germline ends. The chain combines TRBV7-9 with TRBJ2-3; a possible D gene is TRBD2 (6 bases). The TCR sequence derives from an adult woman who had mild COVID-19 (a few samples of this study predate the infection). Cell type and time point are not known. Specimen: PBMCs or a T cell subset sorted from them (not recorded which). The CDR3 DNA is TGTGCCAGCAGCTTCGACAGCGGGACAGATACGCAGTATTTT. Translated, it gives CASSFDSGTDTQYF.